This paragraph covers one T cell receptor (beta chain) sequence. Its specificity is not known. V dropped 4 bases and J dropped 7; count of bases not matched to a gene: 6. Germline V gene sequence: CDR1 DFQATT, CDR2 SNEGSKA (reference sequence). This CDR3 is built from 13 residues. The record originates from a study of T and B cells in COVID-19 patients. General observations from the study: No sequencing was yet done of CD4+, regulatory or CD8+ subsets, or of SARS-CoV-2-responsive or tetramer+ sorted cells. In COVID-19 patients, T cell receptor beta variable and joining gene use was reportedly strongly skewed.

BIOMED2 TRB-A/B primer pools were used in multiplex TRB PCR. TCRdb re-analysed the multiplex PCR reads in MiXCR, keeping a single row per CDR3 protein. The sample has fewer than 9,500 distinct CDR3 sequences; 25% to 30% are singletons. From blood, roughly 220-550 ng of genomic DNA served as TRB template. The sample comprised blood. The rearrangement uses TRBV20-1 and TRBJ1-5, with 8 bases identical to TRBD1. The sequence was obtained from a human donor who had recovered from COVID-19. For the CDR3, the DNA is TGCAGTGCTAAAGGACAGGGAGAACAGCCCCAGCATTTT. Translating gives CSAKGQGEQPQHF.